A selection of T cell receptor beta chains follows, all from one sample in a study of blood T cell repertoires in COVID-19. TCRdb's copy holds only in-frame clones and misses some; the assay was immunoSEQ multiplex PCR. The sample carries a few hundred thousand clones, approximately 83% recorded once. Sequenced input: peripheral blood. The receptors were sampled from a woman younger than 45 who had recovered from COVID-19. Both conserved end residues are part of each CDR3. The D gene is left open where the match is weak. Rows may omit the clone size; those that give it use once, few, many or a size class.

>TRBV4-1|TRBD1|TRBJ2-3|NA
TGCGCCAGCAGCCAAGTCTTACAGGGGGCAGATACGCAGTATTTT
CASSQVLQGADTQYF
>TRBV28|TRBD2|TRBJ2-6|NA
TGTGCCAGCAGTTCTAGCGGGCGCTCTGGGGCCAACGTCCTGACTTTC
CASSSSGRSGANVLTF
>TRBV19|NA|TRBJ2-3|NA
TGTGCCAGTAGTATTGGTGGCCGAAGCACAGATACGCAGTATTTT
CASSIGGRSTDTQYF
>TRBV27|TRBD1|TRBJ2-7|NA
TGTGCCAGCAGTTTAGGGACAGGGTCCTACGAGCAGTACTTC
CASSLGTGSYEQYF
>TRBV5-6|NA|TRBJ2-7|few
TGTGCCAGCAGCTTGGCCGGAGGGGCCCTCTCCTACGAGCAGTACTTC
CASSLAGGALSYEQYF
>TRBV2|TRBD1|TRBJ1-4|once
TGTGCCAGCAGTGACTTTACAGGGGGTGTCGAAAAACTGTTTTTT
CASSDFTGGVEKLFF
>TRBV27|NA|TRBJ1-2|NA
TGTGCCAGCAGTTCGGGAGGGGCAAACCTCTATGGCTACACCTTC
CASSSGGANLYGYTF
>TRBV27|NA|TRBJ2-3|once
TGTGCCAGCAGTTTTCGCGGGGGCGAAGGAACAGATACGCAGTATTTT
CASSFRGGEGTDTQYF
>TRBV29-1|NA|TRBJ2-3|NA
TGCAGCGTTGAAGATCCTTGGGGGGAGAACACAGATACGCAGTATTTT
CSVEDPWGENTDTQYF
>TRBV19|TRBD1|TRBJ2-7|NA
TGTGCCAGTAGTCCACCGGGACAGGGGGGATACGAGCAGTACTTC
CASSPPGQGGYEQYF
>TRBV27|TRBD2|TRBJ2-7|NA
TGTGCCAGCAGTTATTCGCCGGGAGGGGACGAGCAGTACTTC
CASSYSPGGDEQYF
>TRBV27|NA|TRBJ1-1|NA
TGTGCCAGCAGTCCTTCCGGGGGGCCTGTAACTGAAGCTTTCTTT
CASSPSGGPVTEAFF
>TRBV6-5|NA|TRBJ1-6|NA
TGTGCCAGCAGCAAACAGGGTAATTCACCCCTCCACTTT
CASSKQGNSPLHF
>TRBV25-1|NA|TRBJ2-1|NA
TGTGCCAGCAGTGAGCAAACAAGGGGTGAGCAGTTCTTC
CASSEQTRGEQFF
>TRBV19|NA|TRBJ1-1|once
TGTGCCAGTAGTATGAGGGCACTCATGAACACTGAAGCTTTCTTT
CASSMRALMNTEAFF
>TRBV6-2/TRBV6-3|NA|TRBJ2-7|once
TGTGCCAGCAGTTACCAGCAACGGAGCTACGAGCAGTACTTC
CASSYQQRSYEQYF
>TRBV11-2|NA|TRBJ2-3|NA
TGTGCCAGCACCGACCCCCGGGGGATGGGTACGCAGTATTTT
CASTDPRGMGTQYF
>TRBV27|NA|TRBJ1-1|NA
TGTGCCAGCAGTTATACGGGGAGCACTGAAGCTTTCTTT
CASSYTGSTEAFF
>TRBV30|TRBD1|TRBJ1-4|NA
TGTGCCTGGAGTGTTGTACACAGGGGGGGGGAACTGTTTTTT
CAWSVVHRGGELFF
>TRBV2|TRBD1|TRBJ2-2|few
TGTGCCAGCAGTGAAGCTATAGGGGGCGAATCCGGGGAGCTGTTTTTT
CASSEAIGGESGELFF
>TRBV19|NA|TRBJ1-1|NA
TGTGCCAGTATCCGAGACTTAACAATGAACACTGAAGCTTTCTTT
CASIRDLTMNTEAFF
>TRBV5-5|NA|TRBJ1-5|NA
TGTGCCAGCAGCTTGGATGGTTCAGGGACTAATCAGCCCCAGCATTTT
CASSLDGSGTNQPQHF
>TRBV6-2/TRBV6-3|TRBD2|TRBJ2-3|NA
TGTGCCAGCAGTTACGGCGGGAGGGCCGTGGATACGCAGTATTTT
CASSYGGRAVDTQYF
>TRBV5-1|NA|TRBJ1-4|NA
TGCGCCAGCAGCTGGCAAAAGGGGGAACTGTTTTTT
CASSWQKGELFF
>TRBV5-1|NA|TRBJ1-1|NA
TGCGCCAGCAGCTTGACCGACAGCTACACTGAAGCTTTCTTT
CASSLTDSYTEAFF
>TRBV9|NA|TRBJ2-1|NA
TGTGCCAGCAGCGAAGGGGCACGGGCAATTGAGCAGTTCTTC
CASSEGARAIEQFF
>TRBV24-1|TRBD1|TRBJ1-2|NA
TGTGCCACCAGTGATGGGGGACAGGGGAAAGATGGCTACACCTTC
CATSDGGQGKDGYTF
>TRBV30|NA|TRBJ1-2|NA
TGTGCCTGGACTCTCCTAGGTCCAGTCTATGGCTACACCTTC
CAWTLLGPVYGYTF
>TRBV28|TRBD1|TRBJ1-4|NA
TGTGCCAGCAGTGAATTACAGGGGAAGTATGAAAAACTGTTTTTT
CASSELQGKYEKLFF
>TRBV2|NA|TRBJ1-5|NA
TGTGCCAGCAGTGACTATGGCCAAGGAGGGCAGCCCCAGCATTTT
CASSDYGQGGQPQHF
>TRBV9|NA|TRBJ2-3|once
TGTGCCAGCAGAGCGGGACAGGGCACAGATACGCAGTATTTT
CASRAGQGTDTQYF
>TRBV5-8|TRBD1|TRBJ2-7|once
TGTGCCAGCAGCCGGGAAGGACAGGGGTTCTACGAGCAGTACTTC
CASSREGQGFYEQYF
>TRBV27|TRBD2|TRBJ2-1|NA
TGTGCCAGCAGACCTGGACTAGCGGGAGACAATGAGCAGTTCTTC
CASRPGLAGDNEQFF
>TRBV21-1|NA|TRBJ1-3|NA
TGTGCCAGCTCTGCGCGACAGGGGGGAAACACCATATATTTT
CASSARQGGNTIYF
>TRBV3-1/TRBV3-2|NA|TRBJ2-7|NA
TGTGCCAGCAGCCAAGGGACTTACGAGCAGTACTTC
CASSQGTYEQYF
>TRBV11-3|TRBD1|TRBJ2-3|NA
TGTGCCAGCAGCTATAGGGGGCATACGCAGTATTTT
CASSYRGHTQYF
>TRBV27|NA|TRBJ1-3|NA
TGTGCCAGCAGTCGAGGGGGATCTGGAAACACCATATATTTT
CASSRGGSGNTIYF
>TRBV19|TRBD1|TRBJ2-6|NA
TGTGCCAGTAGTATAAGACAGGGGTCTGGGGCCAACGTCCTGACTTTC
CASSIRQGSGANVLTF
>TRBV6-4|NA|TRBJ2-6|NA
TGTGCCAGCAGTCGGGGGGCCTCGCGAGGGGCCAACGTCCTGACTTTC
CASSRGASRGANVLTF
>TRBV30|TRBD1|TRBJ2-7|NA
TGTGCCTGGAGTGCTGGGACAGCTTCCTACGAGCAGTACTTC
CAWSAGTASYEQYF
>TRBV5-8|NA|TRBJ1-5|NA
TGTGCCAGCAGCTCCACAAGCAATCAGCCCCAGCATTTT
CASSSTSNQPQHF
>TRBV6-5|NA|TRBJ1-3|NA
TGTGCCAGCAGTAAGACAGGCTACTCTGGAAACACCATATATTTT
CASSKTGYSGNTIYF
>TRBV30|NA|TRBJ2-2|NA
TGTGCCTGGAGTGTTGCACTTCAGAACACCGGGGAGCTGTTTTTT
CAWSVALQNTGELFF
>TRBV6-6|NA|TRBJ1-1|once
TGTGCCAGCAGTTACGAGACAGGTCACACTGAAGCTTTCTTT
CASSYETGHTEAFF
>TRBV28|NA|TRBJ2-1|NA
TGTGCCAGCAGTTACCAGACACAGAGCTCCTACAATGAGCAGTTCTTC
CASSYQTQSSYNEQFF
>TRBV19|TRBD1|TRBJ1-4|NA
TGTGCCAGTACTATCAGGGGGGCCAGCTTTAATGAAAAACTGTTTTTT
CASTIRGASFNEKLFF
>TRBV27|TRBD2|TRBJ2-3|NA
TGTGCCAGCAGTTTGTGGCGGGGGGCCACAGATACGCAGTATTTT
CASSLWRGATDTQYF
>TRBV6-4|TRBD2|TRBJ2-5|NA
TGTGCCAGCAGTGACGGGACTAGCGGGGGGGCAGAGACCCAGTACTTC
CASSDGTSGGAETQYF
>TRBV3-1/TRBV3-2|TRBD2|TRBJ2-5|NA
TGTGCCAGCAGCCAAGAAACTAGCGGGGGGCTAGAGACCCAGTACTTC
CASSQETSGGLETQYF
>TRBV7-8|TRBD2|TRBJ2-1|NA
TGTGCCAGCGGGCTAGCGGGAGGGGGGGTCAATGAGCAGTTCTTC
CASGLAGGGVNEQFF
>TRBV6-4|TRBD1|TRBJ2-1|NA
TGTGCCAGCAGTGAAAACAGGGGCGCCCACAATGAGCAGTTCTTC
CASSENRGAHNEQFF
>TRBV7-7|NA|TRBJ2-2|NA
TGTGCTAGCAGCTTAACAGCCAACACCGGGGAGCTGTTTTTT
CASSLTANTGELFF